The present T cell receptor beta chain was sequenced within a study of blood T cell repertoires in COVID-19 (TCRdb year 2020). Regarding the study in general: Samples covering the acute and convalescent phases of COVID-19 were provided by collaborators in the United States, Italy and Spain. Samples were obtained from the ongoing ImmuneRACE study (first 160 participants) and from about 1,300 subjects provided by 6 global collaborators. Sample metadata almost always included a de-identified subject ID, COVID-19 status, age in years and sex. Deeply sampled blood TCRbeta repertoires from subjects exposed to, actively infected with, or recovered from COVID-19 were included in the dataset. Where HLA class I and class II types were available, the types were taken from metadata supplied by the sample provider, not from assay-based typing. A freely available public database, intended as a resource for researchers studying the immune response to SARS-CoV-2, is where the repertoires were released. The material from the prospective study consisted of cDNA or gDNA derived from T cells, B-cell-depleted T cells, or PBMCs.

TCRbeta CDR3 regions were amplified from genomic DNA by means of the immunoSEQ Assay, a bias-controlled multiplex PCR. In the authors' own workflow: The number of nucleated cells in each sample was estimated by amplification of reference gene primers within the assay. Sequence reads were collapsed and filtered to measure the absolute abundance of every unique TCRbeta CDR3 rearrangement. For each sample, productive Simpson clonality was calculated by taking the square root of Simpson's diversity index across productive rearrangements. TCRdb took this table from immuneACCESS and kept in-frame rearrangements with V and J called. Such tables lack part of the clones; where checked against another copy, unresolved V genes explain under half of the gap, and the rest is unexplained. V and J calls and clone size are as listed in that table; D and trimming were resolved from the DNA. Within this sample are roughly 250,000 clones, with roughly 87% of them counted one time only. The top ten clonotypes cover roughly 0.8% of the sample.

Paper-wide results and their limitations: Clinical and demographic metadata were provided uncurated, with the amount varying by source and participant.

A remark on this clone: The specificity of this receptor is unknown. Base qualities are not provided; no much larger clone lies one nucleotide away.

The collaborating institutions used their own protocols to collect whole blood in K2EDTA tubes. For TCRbeta analysis, collaborators shipped samples as frozen whole blood, isolated PBMCs, or DNA extracted from either of those sample types. The sample consisted of peripheral blood. The receptor comes from a woman aged 25-40 years with acute or convalescent COVID-19.

The nucleotides read TGTGCCAGTAGCAACGGGACTGACTATGGCTACACCTTC. This gives the protein CASSNGTDYGYTF. Recombination linked TRBV19 to TRBJ1-2; the D gene is perhaps TRBD1, on 5 matching bases. V is pared back by 6 bases and J by 3 bases, with 11 bases lying between the germline termini. The germline V gene (reference sequence) sets CDR1 to LNHDA and CDR2 to SQIVND. Inclusive of the bounding cysteine and phenylalanine, the CDR3 is 13 residues long. The CDR3 DNA has 39 bases and is translated from base 1. When the CDR3 is completed using the reference TRBV19 and TRBJ1-2 genes on either side, the full variable domain is DGGITQSPKYLFRKEGQNVTLSCEQNLNHDAMYWYRQDPGQGLRLIYYSQIVNDFQKGDIAEGYSVSREKKESFPLTVTSAQKNPTAFYLCASSNGTDYGYTFGSGTRLTVV.